This T cell receptor beta chain derives from a study of regulatory T cells in long-lasting Graves disease. On this clonotype itself: This may be a read error, as it is one base from a much larger clone.

The time point: persistent/refractory GD, antithyroid drugs over 5 years with positive TRAb. RNA extracted from PBMCs served as the sequencing template. V gave up 8 bases and J gave up 3 bases, with 17 bases separating them. This CDR3 region has 16 residues. The germline V gene has CDR1 SNHLY and CDR2 FYNNEI. In building TCR beta libraries, iRepertoire HTBI primers were used together with Arm-PCR of CDR3 regions. TCRdb called the multiplex PCR reads again in MiXCR, with one record for every CDR3 protein. The data contain about 420,000 distinct CDR3 sequences, around 24% of them singletons. The TCR was taken from a female donor with Graves disease. Material: peripheral blood mononuclear cells (PBMCs), obtained when the disease was refractory, from a patient treated with antithyroid drugs. V is TRBV2 and J is TRBJ1-6; tentative D call: TRBD1 (6 bases). CDR3 in amino acids: CASLSGGAVYNSPLHF. In DNA form, the CDR3 reads TGTGCCAGCTTAAGCGGGGGGGCCGTCTATAATTCACCCCTCCACTTT.